The sequence of this TCR beta chain was determined in a study of cytomegalovirus exposure and HLA in healthy donors (dated by TCRdb to about 2017). Context from the whole study: An earlier analysis of several hundred of the donors reported approximately 260 Gb of sequence data and around 120 million unique TCR beta sequences obtained from about 170 million T cells. An early release that covered about 600 HLA-typed donors contained around 300 gigabases of sequencing data and 65 million to 100 million unique TCR sequences. Of the roughly 400 genotyped donors, approximately 80% fell in the genetic ancestry cluster associated with self-reported Caucasian donors. The study aimed to test whether cataloging public T cell receptors could reveal signatures of past pathogen exposure. The study used immunosequencing to profile the T cell repertoires of hundreds of subjects and linked those repertoires to cytomegalovirus serostatus. In addition to the first cohort of several hundred subjects, a separate validation cohort of some 120 different subjects was used. High-throughput TCR immunosequencing, statistical association of individual TCRs with disease status, and machine learning were combined to predict cytomegalovirus infection status. In a later analysis, previously published TCR beta repertoires from 666 donors were re-analyzed and high-resolution HLA genotyping was added so that TCR occurrence patterns could be studied. Rather than drawing on any new phenotypic data, the later analysis identified candidate immune exposures from TCR beta sequences and the way those sequences occurred across donors. In an earlier analysis of several hundred of the donors, high-throughput TCR beta sequencing was used to judge whether each TCR beta V gene segment behaved as functional or pseudogenic. Alongside the repertoire data, information on donor age, sex, ethnicity and CMV serostatus was compiled. A later genetic analysis used genome-wide SNP genotypes for about three fifths of the 666 donors, treating that subset as a discovery cohort. All discovery cohort repertoires had been generated using a single sequencing platform. Both class I and class II loci were covered by HLA typing, at four-digit resolution. The number of donors typed differed by locus, with about 629-630 for A, B, C, DRB1 and DQB1, more than 500 for DQA1, 600 to 610 for DPA1, and around 460 for DPB1. Because of strong linkage in the cohort, roughly 5 DR-DQ haplotypes were treated as single units for association and clustering. Among 300 to 500 genotyped donors of the cohort, an average of approximately 240,000 unique TCR beta nucleotide sequences was sequenced per donor, of which about 20% were non-productive. General conclusions and limits of the study: A later genetic analysis reported fewer N-insertions in productive TCRs among donors in an Asian-associated ancestry cluster than the roughly 620-donor mean. In the study, around 160 TCR beta chains were listed as associated with cytomegalovirus. Some IMGT-functional V segments, including TRBV6-2 and TRBV6-3, could not be told apart with the 87-base-pair reads, so those segments were excluded. A later genetic analysis associated a missense DCLRE1C variant with V-gene and J-gene trimming of TCR beta chains, and an independent cohort replicated the association. While some public TCRs were present in many individuals, most TCR sequences turned up only very rarely across donors. Specific HLA alleles were associated with 15,000 to 20,000 TCR beta sequences at a false discovery rate of 0.05 in a later analysis. In a later analysis, HLA-associated TCR beta chains showed more clonal expansion and lower generation probabilities than non-associated chains that were equally common. When HLA alleles, especially DR and DQ, strongly co-occurred, attributing TCR associations to individual alleles was difficult. Because HLA typing was missing for some donors at each locus, association tests included only the typed subset. The cohort was sequenced for TCR beta chains only, and without alpha or paired-chain data the features that could be detected were limited. In an earlier analysis of approximately 590 of the donors, most TCR beta V segments appeared in productive rearrangements about 87% or about 30% of the time, broadly matching IMGT annotations. The authors suggested that the approach could potentially be generalized to other disease states and immunological phenotypes. In a later analysis, the rate of TCR association differed among HLA loci, with DRB1 alleles having the most associated TCRs and HLA-C alleles having the fewest. A further reported finding was that TCR beta sequences accurately predicted the HLA-A and HLA-B alleles for most subjects in the first cohort. Correlated functional status among segregating V segments might be attributable to linkage disequilibrium, but an unknown experimental factor could not be ruled out. According to a later analysis, parvovirus B19, influenza, CMV and Epstein-Barr virus appeared linked to several top co-occurrence clusters. Most CMV-associated TCR beta chains appeared to be HLA-restricted in a later analysis, and the HLA associations seemed to be driven largely by CMV exposure. The classifier was reported to diagnose cytomegalovirus status with high specificity and sensitivity in both the original and validation cohorts. Presence/absence analyses assumed roughly uniform sequencing depth across donors, an assumption that may not hold. A group of highly shared sequence variants was considered likely to be a technical artifact of the sequencing pipeline. Three of the identified cytomegalovirus-associated TCR beta chains were confirmed in vitro to be specific for cytomegalovirus antigens. For the cohort, immune exposure information was limited to CMV serostatus. Because counts were too low, roughly 16 rarely observed V segments, including chromosome 9 orphons, were left out of the earlier analysis of approximately 500 of the donors.

Including cysteine and phenylalanine, the CDR3 has 12 amino acids. CDR3 DNA only is kept here, 36 bases in frame from base 1. The germline V gene supplies CDR1 SNHLY and CDR2 FYNNEI. The cohort consisted of 600 or so healthy bone marrow donors. At the time of sampling, every cohort member was nominally healthy, though immune exposures that went unrecorded were likely present. The donor was CMV seropositive and belonged to the group of about 290 seropositive cohort members. Each donor provided a peripheral blood sample, and peripheral blood mononuclear cells were used for TCR beta sequencing. Genomic DNA was extracted from the blood cell samples with the Qiagen DNeasy Blood Extraction Kit. This clone was seen a handful of times. The antigen this receptor binds is unknown. No base-level quality is on record; no much larger clone is a single base apart. The receptor library was made with the immunoSEQ multiplex PCR assay. The multiplex PCR relied on a mix of 60 forward primers for TCR Vbeta segments and 13 reverse primers for TCR Jbeta segments. The CDR3 region of rearranged TCR beta genes was amplified from genomic DNA by a multiplex PCR assay. Amplified TCR beta libraries were sequenced as 87-base-pair reads on the Illumina HiSeq System. Turning to the authors' computational methods: A later analysis counted approximately 74 million unique TCR beta chains across the 700 or so repertoires, and around 9.9 million of these chains were shared by at least two donors. To remove PCR and sequencing errors, raw reads were error-corrected and collapsed into unique sequences using a nearest-neighbor algorithm that merged closely related sequences. Alignment of CDR3 sequences to IMGT reference sequences was used to assign V, D and J gene segments. For a sequence to be retained, a match of at least six nucleotides was required to both a V gene segment and a J gene segment. Rearrangements were classified as productive when the CDR3 lacked stop codons and remained in frame with V and J, and all other rearrangements were classified as non-productive. CDR3 was defined according to IMGT convention as the region running from the second conserved V-encoded cysteine to the conserved J-encoded phenylalanine. The earlier analysis of a few hundred of the donors excluded any sequence lacking an unambiguous match to a single V gene segment. An earlier analysis of fewer than 750 of the donors classified V segments as functional when productive rearrangements were above 56.7% and as segregating when the standard deviation between donors was above 5%. A statistical classification framework was developed to diagnose cytomegalovirus status using the catalog of TCR beta chain sequences. A later analysis assigned V and J genes by comparing TCR nucleotide sequences with IMGT/GENE-DB human TR gene sequences. A later analysis assigned CDR3 sequences and most-parsimonious VDJ recombination scenarios with the TCRdist pipeline. A later analysis defined each TCR beta chain by its CDR3 amino acid sequence plus V-gene family, and excluded reads lacking a unique V-gene family. As a way to deal with suspected cross-contamination and a sequencing artifact, a later analysis dropped approximately 570 nucleotide sequences that were highly shared and had low generation probability. For each public chain, a later analysis derived a clonal expansion index from normalized ranks of inferred template counts within each repertoire. A later analysis computed generation probabilities with a VDJ recombination model fitted to out-of-frame rearrangements, and checked the results against IGoR. In a later analysis, TCR-TCR, TCR-HLA and TCR-CMV co-occurrence was scored with hypergeometric tests, and a repertoire-size bias correction was applied to TCR pairs. False discovery rates were estimated in a later analysis by permuting HLA or CMV assignments 20 times. In a later analysis, co-occurring TCRs were grouped using DBSCAN, with TCRdist sequence similarity added in when clustering inside HLA-allele-positive subsets. For co-occurrence clustering, repertoires with fewer than 30,000 or more than 120,000 public chains were excluded, along with roughly 5 repertoires with anomalous nucleotide sharing. TCRdb provides this immuneACCESS table in a form limited to in-frame rearrangements. Some clones are lacking; in checked studies, under half of them reflect an unresolved V gene, and why the rest are absent is not known. The V and J calls and the clone size are those of that table, but D and trimming were determined from the DNA. The sample profile shows some 120,000 clones; approximately 61% of them were found once. The ten largest account for about 1.5% of the sample.

Sequences were obtained from PBMCs. The chain links TRBV2 with TRBJ2-5; the D gene is unclear. TRBJ2-7 matches the DNA end more closely, so the J call is doubtful. This TCR was sampled from a man aged 25 to 45 in good health and CMV-seropositive. At the DNA level, the sequence is TGTGCCAGCAGTGAACAGGACTACGAGCAGTACTTC. This codes for CASSEQDYEQYF.